This T cell receptor beta chain was sequenced for a study of cytomegalovirus exposure and HLA in healthy donors. Broader study findings: Most of the TCR beta V segments (in an earlier analysis) were productive either about 87% or about 30% of the time.

PCR employed 60 Vbeta and 13 Jbeta primers. The assay was immunoSEQ multiplex PCR, and TCRdb's table has in-frame clones only and misses some. The sample consists of 280,000 or so clones, 70% to 90% of them appearing once. The germline CDR1 and CDR2 sequences are MNHEY and SMNVEV (reference sequence). V gave up 8 bases and J gave up 3 bases, with 9 bases separating them. The CDR3 is 12 residues long. As to this clone: Its cognate antigen is unknown. Other DNA sequences from this sample encode an identical CDR3 as well.

The chain employs TRBV27 and TRBJ2-3; no definite D call. The specimen was PBMCs. This clonotype originated in a woman younger than 35 in good health and CMV-seronegative. CDR3 DNA sequence: TGTGCCAGCTCTTCCAGGACAGATACGCAGTATTTT. Its translation is CASSSRTDTQYF.